This T cell receptor (beta chain) emerged from a study of OX40 agonist ivuxolimab in advanced cancers. Trimming removed 6 bases at V and 3 bases at J, with 4 bases between. This CDR3 region has 11 residues. Germline CDR1 reads SGHAT; CDR2 reads FQNNGV. A word on this clone: Its antigen is still unknown.

Generated by immunoSEQ multiplex PCR, the TCRdb table keeps only in-frame clones and is missing some. The sample includes approximately 100,000 clones, around 90% of them seen just once. General observations from the study: Which antigen the expanded peripheral T cells recognized is unknown.

Sequenced material: CD4+ or CD8+ T cells sorted from blood, taken in a trial of the OX40 agonist ivuxolimab. The chain uses TRBV11-2 and TRBJ2-3; D is ambiguous. This TCR came from an adult with an advanced solid tumor such as melanoma, head and neck, liver or kidney cancer. The CDR3 region is CASSTTDTQYF. CDR3 DNA: TGTGCCAGCAGTACGACAGATACGCAGTATTTT.